The T cell receptor (beta chain) under discussion was sequenced for a study of blood T cell repertoires in COVID-19. Sequencing used immunoSEQ multiplex PCR; TCRdb keeps in-frame clones, though not all of them. Of over 110,000 clones in the sample, approximately 81% were seen once. The CDR3 consists of 17 residues. Trimming removed 4 bases from V and 2 bases from J; junction bases left unmatched: 9. Germline lookup yields CDR1 SGHTA and CDR2 FQGNSA. This clone occurred once. Sequencing was performed on PBMCs or T cells enriched from blood (not recorded which). The gene calls are TRBV7-2 and TRBJ1-3; 9 positions agree with TRBD1. This TCR was sampled from a man aged 40-55 years with acute COVID-19. The chain's CDR3 is CASSWTGVGLTGNTIYF. In DNA form, the CDR3 reads TGTGCCAGCAGCTGGACAGGGGTAGGCTTAACTGGAAACACCATATATTTT.